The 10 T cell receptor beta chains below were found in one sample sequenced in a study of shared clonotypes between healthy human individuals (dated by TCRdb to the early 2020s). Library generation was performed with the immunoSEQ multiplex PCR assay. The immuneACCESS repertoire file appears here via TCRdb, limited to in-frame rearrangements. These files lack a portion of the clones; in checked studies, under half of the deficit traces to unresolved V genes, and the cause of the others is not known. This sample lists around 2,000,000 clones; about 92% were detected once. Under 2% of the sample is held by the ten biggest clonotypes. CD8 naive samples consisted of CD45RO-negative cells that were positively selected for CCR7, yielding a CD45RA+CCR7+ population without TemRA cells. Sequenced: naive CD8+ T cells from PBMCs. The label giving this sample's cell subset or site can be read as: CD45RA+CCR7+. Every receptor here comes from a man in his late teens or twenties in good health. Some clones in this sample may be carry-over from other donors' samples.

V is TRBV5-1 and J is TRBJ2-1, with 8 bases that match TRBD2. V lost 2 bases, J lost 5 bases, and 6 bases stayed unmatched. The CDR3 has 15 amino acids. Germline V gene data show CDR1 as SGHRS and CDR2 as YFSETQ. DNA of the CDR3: TGCGCCAGCAGCTTTGGCAGCGGGGGACACAATGAGCAGTTCTTC. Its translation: CASSFGSGGHNEQFF.

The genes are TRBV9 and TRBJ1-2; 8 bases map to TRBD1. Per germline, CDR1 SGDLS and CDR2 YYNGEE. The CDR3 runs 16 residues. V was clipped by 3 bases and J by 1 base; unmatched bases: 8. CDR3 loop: CASSAGQDYFNYGYTF. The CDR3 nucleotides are TGTGCCAGCAGCGCGGGACAGGATTATTTTAACTATGGCTACACCTTC.

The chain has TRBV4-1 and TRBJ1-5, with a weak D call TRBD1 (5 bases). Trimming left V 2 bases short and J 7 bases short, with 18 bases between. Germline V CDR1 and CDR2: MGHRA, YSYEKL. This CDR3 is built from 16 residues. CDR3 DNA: TGCGCCAGCAGCCAATCATCGTGGGGGGGAGGGCAGCCCCAGCATTTT. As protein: CASSQSSWGGGQPQHF.

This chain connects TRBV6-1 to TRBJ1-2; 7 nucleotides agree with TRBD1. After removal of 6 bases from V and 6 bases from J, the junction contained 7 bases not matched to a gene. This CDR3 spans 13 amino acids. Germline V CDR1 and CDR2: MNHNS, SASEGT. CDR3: CASRADRVDGYTF. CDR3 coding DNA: TGTGCCAGCAGGGCTGACAGGGTTGATGGCTACACCTTC.

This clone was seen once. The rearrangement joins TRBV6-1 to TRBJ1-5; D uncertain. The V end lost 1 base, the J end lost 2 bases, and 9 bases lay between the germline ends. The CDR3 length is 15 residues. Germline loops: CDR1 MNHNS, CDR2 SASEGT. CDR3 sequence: CASSEDSWGNQPQHF. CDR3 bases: TGTGCCAGCAGTGAAGACTCTTGGGGCAATCAGCCCCAGCATTTT.

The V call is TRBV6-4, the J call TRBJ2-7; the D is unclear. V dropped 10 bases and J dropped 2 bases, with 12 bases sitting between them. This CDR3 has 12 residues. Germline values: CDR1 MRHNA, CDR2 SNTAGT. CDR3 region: CAISAKPYEQYF. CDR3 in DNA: TGTGCCATAAGCGCAAAGCCCTACGAGCAGTACTTC.

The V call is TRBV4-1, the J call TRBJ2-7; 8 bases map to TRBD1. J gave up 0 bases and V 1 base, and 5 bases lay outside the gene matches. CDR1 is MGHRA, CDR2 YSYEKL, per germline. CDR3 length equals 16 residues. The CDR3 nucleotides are TGCGCCAGCAGCCAAGCCTGGACAGGGAGCTCCTACGAGCAGTACTTC. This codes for CASSQAWTGSSYEQYF.

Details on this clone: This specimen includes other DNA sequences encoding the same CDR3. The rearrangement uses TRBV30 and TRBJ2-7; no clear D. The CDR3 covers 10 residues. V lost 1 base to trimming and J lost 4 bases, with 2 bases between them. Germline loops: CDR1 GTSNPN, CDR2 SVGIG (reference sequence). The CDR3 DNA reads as TGTGCCTGGAGTGGATACGAGCAGTACTTC. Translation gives CAWSGYEQYF.

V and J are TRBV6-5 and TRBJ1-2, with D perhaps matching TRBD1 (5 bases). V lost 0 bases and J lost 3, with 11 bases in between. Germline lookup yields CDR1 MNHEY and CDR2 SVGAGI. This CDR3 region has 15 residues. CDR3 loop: CASSYSLGGDYGYTF. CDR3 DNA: TGTGCCAGCAGTTACTCCCTCGGGGGGGACTATGGCTACACCTTC.

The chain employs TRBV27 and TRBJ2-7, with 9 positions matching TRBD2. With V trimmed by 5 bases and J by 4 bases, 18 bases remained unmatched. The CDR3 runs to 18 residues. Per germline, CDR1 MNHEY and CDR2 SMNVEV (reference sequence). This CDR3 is CASSPLNAGGPVFYEQYF. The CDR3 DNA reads TGTGCCAGCAGTCCCCTTAATGCGGGAGGGCCTGTGTTTTACGAGCAGTACTTC.